This T cell receptor beta chain is drawn from a study of cytomegalovirus exposure and HLA in healthy donors. General study points: When presence/absence was analysed, sequencing depth was taken to be roughly uniform across donors. Immune exposure information available was restricted to CMV serostatus.

This clone was seen only a few times. Its antigen is still unknown. This CDR3 comprises 15 residues. Germline CDR1 reads WNHNN; CDR2 reads SYGVQD (reference sequence). J was trimmed by 5 bases and V by 0 bases; bases with no gene match: 5. The PCR used 60 Vbeta and 13 Jbeta primers. The repertoire was sequenced with immunoSEQ multiplex PCR; TCRdb's copy has only in-frame clones and lacks some. Found here are some 130,000 clones, around 77% of them singletons; the top ten hold around 2%. The source of this sequence is a man younger than 45 in good health and CMV-seronegative. The specimen was PBMCs. V usage is TRBV10-1 and J usage is TRBJ1-1, with 8 bases aligning to TRBD1. For the CDR3, the DNA is TGCGCCAGCAGTGAGTCGGGGACAGGAGGGACTGAAGCTTTCTTT. It codes for CASSESGTGGTEAFF.